A selection of T cell receptor beta chains follows, all from one sample in a study of T cell repertoires in cytomegalovirus infection. These receptors' targets are unknown. TCRdb ran MiXCR on the reads and lists one entry per CDR3 protein. Among around 71,000 distinct CDR3 sequences listed, 20% to 25% were seen once. The sample here was CD8+ T cells from cultured PBMCs, taken from culture after CMV antigen stimulation. The receptors come from a human donor in good health (CMV status not recorded). Some clones in this sample may be carry-over from other donors' samples. The CDR3 runs from the conserved cysteine through the conserved F or W. Each record gives: J gene, clone size, D gene, V gene, CDR3 DNA, CDR3 protein. A D gene is named only where the DNA matches it firmly. Size values are once, few and many counts, or a class for expanded clones, and some rows have none.

TRBJ2-5 | few | NA | TRBV7-9 | TGTGCCAGCAGCCCATCTTCTAGAGAGACCCAGTACTTC | CASSPSSRETQYF
TRBJ2-7 | NA | TRBD2 | TRBV4-1 | TGCGCCAGCAGCCAAGATGGGACTAACGAGCAGTACTTC | CASSQDGTNEQYF
TRBJ2-6 | NA | NA | TRBV6-5 | TGTGCCAGCAGTCCCTTCGGGGCCAACGTCCTGACTTTC | CASSPFGANVLTF
TRBJ1-6 | NA | NA | TRBV7-9 | TGTGCCAGCAGCTTAACGCAGGGATTATACTCACCCCTCCACTTT | CASSLTQGLYSPLHF
TRBJ2-7 | NA | NA | TRBV12-3/TRBV12-4 | TGTGCCAGCAGCCCACCCCCGGGCAATTTACTGGGGGAGCAGTACTTC | CASSPPPGNLLGEQYF
TRBJ2-1 | few | NA | TRBV12-3/TRBV12-4 | TGTGCCAGCAGTTTTTCTCCTAATGAGCAGTTCTTC | CASSFSPNEQFF
TRBJ2-7 | few | NA | TRBV19 | TGTGCCAGTAGTCCGATGCGGGGCTCCTACGAGCAGTACTTC | CASSPMRGSYEQYF
TRBJ2-7 | NA | TRBD1 | TRBV7-2 | TGTGCCAGCAGCTTATTCGCAGGGGGAACTGGCGAGCAGTACTTC | CASSLFAGGTGEQYF
TRBJ1-4 | few | TRBD1 | TRBV7-2 | TGTGCCAGCAGCTTAAATGTCGCAGGGGGAACCGAAAAACTGTTTTTT | CASSLNVAGGTEKLFF
TRBJ2-7 | few | NA | TRBV6-1 | TGTGCCAGCAGGACCGAAGGGCCTCGAGAGCAGTACTTC | CASRTEGPREQYF
TRBJ1-1 | NA | NA | TRBV7-2 | TGTGCCAGCAGCCCCCGTATGGGGGCTCCGACAGAAGCTTTCTTT | CASSPRMGAPTEAFF
TRBJ1-1 | few | NA | TRBV4-3 | TGCGCCAGCAGCCAAGATGGGGGGACTGAAGCTTTCTTT | CASSQDGGTEAFF
TRBJ2-3 | NA | NA | TRBV4-1 | TGCGCCAGCAGCCAAGATGGGACTGAAAGCACAGATACGCAGTATTTT | CASSQDGTESTDTQYF
TRBJ2-3 | NA | NA | TRBV7-2 | TGTGCCAGCAGCCCCGTCGTTGGGGGCACAGATACGCAGTATTTT | CASSPVVGGTDTQYF
TRBJ2-1 | many | NA | TRBV12-3/TRBV12-4 | TGTGCCAGCAGTTTAGCGACGGACATGGGTTCCTACAATGAGCAGTTCTTC | CASSLATDMGSYNEQFF
TRBJ1-2 | few | NA | TRBV12-3/TRBV12-4 | TGTGCCAGCAGTTCATCCTCAGTGTTAGCTAACTATGGCTACACCTTC | CASSSSSVLANYGYTF
TRBJ2-7 | NA | TRBD1 | TRBV15 | TGTGCCACCAGCAGCCGGGACAGGGCACCCGAGCAGTACTTC | CATSSRDRAPEQYF
TRBJ1-1 | few | TRBD1 | TRBV7-9 | TGTGCCAGCAGCTTGGGCGCTTCGACAGGGAAGGCCACTGAAGCTTTCTTT | CASSLGASTGKATEAFF
TRBJ2-1 | NA | TRBD1 | TRBV6-2/TRBV6-3 | TGTGCCAGCAGTCACGCGGACAGGGTAACTGAGCAGTTCTTC | CASSHADRVTEQFF
TRBJ1-5 | NA | TRBD1 | TRBV4-1 | TGCGCCAGCAGCCACCGACAGGGGGGCAGCAATCAGCCCCAGCATTTT | CASSHRQGGSNQPQHF
TRBJ2-7 | few | NA | TRBV6-1 | TGTGCCAGCAGTGAACGGGGCGACCCTCCTTTGGAGCAGTACTTC | CASSERGDPPLEQYF
TRBJ2-1 | few | NA | TRBV12-3/TRBV12-4 | TGTGCCAGCGGGATCAATGAGCAGTTCTTC | CASGINEQFF
TRBJ2-1 | NA | NA | TRBV6-5 | TGTGCCAGCAGTTACTCGCTCGGGAACCAGGGATGGTGGAATGAGCAGTTCTTC | CASSYSLGNQGWWNEQFF
TRBJ2-1 | few | NA | TRBV5-6 | TGTGCCAGCAGCTTGGATCGGTGGGGCTACAATGAGCAGTTCTTC | CASSLDRWGYNEQFF
TRBJ1-1 | few | NA | TRBV20-1 | TGCAGTGCTGGTACAGGGTTTATTACTGAAGCTTTCTTT | CSAGTGFITEAFF
TRBJ2-7 | few | NA | TRBV6-6 | TGTGCCAGTGTTGTCTCCGGAACGGGGCCCTACGAGCAGTACTTC | CASVVSGTGPYEQYF
TRBJ1-5 | NA | NA | TRBV5-6 | TGTGCCAGCAGCTCACAGGGCCATCAGCCCCAGCATTTT | CASSSQGHQPQHF
TRBJ2-3 | NA | NA | TRBV6-5 | TGTGCCAGCAGTTATGGCCCCGGCGGGGGCACAGATACGCAGTATTTT | CASSYGPGGGTDTQYF
TRBJ1-5 | few | TRBD1 | TRBV27 | TGTGCCAGCAGTTTATGGGGGACAGGAGGAAATCAGCCCCAGCATTTT | CASSLWGTGGNQPQHF
TRBJ2-1 | NA | NA | TRBV7-8 | TGTGCCAGCAGCTTAAGGACTATCCTCTCCTACAATGAGCAGTTCTTC | CASSLRTILSYNEQFF
TRBJ2-2 | few | NA | TRBV24-1 | TGTGCCACCAGTGGACGCCGGGCCACGAACACCGGGGAGCTGTTTTTT | CATSGRRATNTGELFF
TRBJ1-2 | NA | NA | TRBV14 | TGTGCCAGCAGCCAAGAGGGCAGCTATGGCTACACCTTC | CASSQEGSYGYTF
TRBJ2-1 | few | NA | TRBV5-5 | TGTGCCAGCAGCGGAGTGGTGAGGGCCAGCTCCTACAATGAGCAGTTCTTC | CASSGVVRASSYNEQFF
TRBJ2-7 | few | NA | TRBV27 | TGTGCCACTGCGGGGACGGAGCCATCCTACGAGCAGTACTTC | CATAGTEPSYEQYF
TRBJ2-3 | few | NA | TRBV6-2/TRBV6-3 | TGTGCCAGCAGTCGGACGGGGATATCCACAGATACGCAGTATTTT | CASSRTGISTDTQYF